The 31 T cell receptor beta chains in this list originate from one sample, sequenced in a study of control samples from healthy donors and cancer patients. The method was immunoSEQ multiplex PCR; TCRdb's version includes in-frame clones alone and lacks a portion of them. Among 98,000 or so clones listed, 70% to 85% were seen once. Material: blood. All receptors come from a young man in good health.

The rearrangement joins TRBV6-5 to TRBJ1-2; no firm D call. V lost 6 bases, J lost 0 bases, and 11 bases lay in between. CDR3 length equals 14 residues. Germline CDR1 MNHEY, CDR2 SVGAGI. The CDR3 nucleotides are TGTGCCAGCAGCCCCGACATCTCTAACTATGGCTACACCTTC. Its translation is CASSPDISNYGYTF.

The chain employs TRBV5-1 and TRBJ1-5, with unresolved D. Germline CDR1 is SGHRS and CDR2 is YFSETQ. Between the trimmed V and J ends, which lost 0 bases and 11 bases, there was a span of 15 bases. This CDR3 spans 14 amino acids. CDR3 loop: CASSLAPGGQAQHF. In DNA form, the CDR3 reads TGCGCCAGCAGCTTGGCTCCCGGCGGCCAAGCCCAGCATTTT.

The sample holds a few counts of this clone. The chain joins TRBV19 to TRBJ1-2; 8 bases line up with TRBD1. CDR3 size: 16 residues. V was pared by 0 bases and J by 8 bases, with 11 bases of the junction left unmatched. In germline, CDR1 is LNHDA, CDR2 SQIVND (reference sequence). The CDR3: CASSIDLQTGAQGYTF. The CDR3 DNA is TGTGCCAGTAGTATAGATCTCCAGACAGGGGCTCAAGGCTACACCTTC.

The rearrangement joins TRBV19 to TRBJ1-6; D is uncertain. V shed 3 bases and J shed 0 bases, with 6 bases lying between them. There are 15 residues in the CDR3. Germline CDR1 is LNHDA and CDR2 is SQIVND (reference sequence). Here the CDR3 reads CASSIWSSYNSPLHF. The CDR3 nucleotides read TGTGCCAGTAGTATTTGGAGCTCCTATAATTCACCCCTCCACTTT.

The chain combines TRBV28 with TRBJ2-7, with D perhaps matching TRBD1 (6 bases). V lost 9 bases to trimming and J lost 0 bases, with 12 bases between them. The CDR3 extends over 13 amino acids. Germline V CDR1 and CDR2: MDHEN, SYDVKM. The CDR3 loop is CASTTGSSYEQYF. In DNA, the CDR3 is TGTGCCAGTACGACAGGTAGCTCCTACGAGCAGTACTTC.

V and J are TRBV6-2 or TRBV6-3 and TRBJ2-7; D is unresolved. Germline V CDR1 and CDR2: MNHEY, SVGEGT. The CDR3 spans 13 residues. V lost 5 bases to trimming and J lost 2 bases, with 10 bases between them. The CDR3 loop reads CASSRPAPYEQYF. The CDR3 DNA follows: TGTGCCAGCAGTCGTCCGGCCCCCTACGAGCAGTACTTC.

The rearrangement uses TRBV6-5 and TRBJ1-2, with a weak D call TRBD1 (6 bases). The CDR3 is made up of 13 amino acids. Per germline, CDR1 MNHEY and CDR2 SVGAGI. Trimming cost V 10 bases and J 1 base, with 13 bases left between them. The CDR3 nucleotides are TGTGCCACCACCAAGGGGGGTAACTATGGCTACACCTTC. Translation gives CATTKGGNYGYTF.

The CDR3 here is CASSPGADYEQYF. DNA of the CDR3: TGTGCCAGCAGCCCCGGGGCGGACTACGAGCAGTACTTC. The V and J genes are TRBV11-1 and TRBJ2-7, with D perhaps assigned TRBD1 or TRBD2 (5 bases each). The ends were cut back, 5 bases at V and 3 bases at J, with 11 bases in the middle. CDR3 size: 13 residues. Per the germline V gene, CDR1 is SGHAT and CDR2 is FQDESV (reference sequence).

The chain uses TRBV3-1 (or the pseudogene TRBV3-2) and TRBJ1-1; D ambiguous. The CDR3 loop spans 15 amino acids. The V end was cut by 4 bases, the J end by 0 bases, with 12 bases between. From germline, CDR1 is LGHDT and CDR2 YNNKEL (reference sequence). CDR3 loop: CASSRGDILNTEAFF. As DNA, the CDR3 is TGTGCCAGCAGCCGCGGCGACATATTGAACACTGAAGCTTTCTTT.

The genes are TRBV5-5 and TRBJ1-1, with 8 nucleotides matching TRBD1. V lost 2 bases, J lost 4 bases, and 10 bases stayed unmatched. The germline gives CDR1 SGHKS, CDR2 YYEKEE (reference sequence). This CDR3 is 16 amino acids long. The CDR3 spells CASSFRGRGVATEAFF. The CDR3 region has the DNA TGTGCCAGCAGCTTCAGGGGGCGCGGAGTGGCCACTGAAGCTTTCTTT. Together with reference TRBV5-5 and TRBJ1-1, the CDR3 gives the full variable domain: DAGVTQSPTHLIKTRGQQVTLRCSPISGHKSVSWYQQVLGQGPQFIFQYYEKEERGRGNFPDRFSARQFPNYSSELNVNALLLGDSALYLCASSFRGRGVATEAFFGQGTRLTVV.

This clone came up a few times. This sequence joins TRBV18 and TRBJ2-6; D gene unclear. This CDR3 has 12 residues. Germline values: CDR1 KGHSH, CDR2 LQKENI. V was cut by 6 bases and J by 2 bases, with 2 bases left in between. The CDR3 sequence: CASSPGANVLTF. The CDR3 DNA reads as TGTGCCAGCTCCCCTGGGGCCAACGTCCTGACTTTC.

This clone was picked up a small number of times. The chain combines TRBV6-1 with TRBJ2-1, with D perhaps TRBD1 or TRBD2 (6 bases each). The CDR3 is 16 amino acids. Germline lookup yields CDR1 MNHNS and CDR2 SASEGT. Trimming stripped 3 bases from V and 6 bases from J, with 18 bases between. The CDR3 here is CASSEQGPPEGNEQFF. The CDR3 DNA reads TGTGCCAGCAGTGAGCAGGGGCCACCGGAGGGCAATGAGCAGTTCTTC.

J is TRBJ2-7 and V is TRBV10-3; no clear D gene. The germline V gene encodes CDR1 ENHRY and CDR2 SYGVKD. V was clipped by 0 bases and J by 8 bases, with 14 bases between them. This CDR3 comprises 14 residues. The CDR3 DNA reads as TGTGCCATCAGTGAGTCGATATGGCAGCTCAAGCAGTACTTC. Amino acids: CAISESIWQLKQYF.

The chain is built from TRBV12-5 and TRBJ1-2, with a weak D call TRBD1 (5 bases). The CDR3 spans 18 residues. Per germline, CDR1 LGHNT and CDR2 FRNRAP. Trimming left V 0 bases short and J 2 bases short, with 19 bases between. The CDR3 spells CASGLVIGGTQQNYGYTF. The CDR3 DNA reads as TGTGCTAGTGGTTTGGTAATCGGGGGGACGCAGCAAAACTATGGCTACACCTTC.

V and J are TRBV4-1 and TRBJ1-5; D is uncertain. The CDR3 runs to 15 residues. V shed 1 base and J shed 2 bases, with 9 bases lying between them. The germline gives CDR1 MGHRA, CDR2 YSYEKL. Written as DNA, the CDR3 is TGCGCCAGCAGCCAAGTGGTCGGGGGCAATCAGCCCCAGCATTTT. This translates into CASSQVVGGNQPQHF.

The chain links TRBV5-4 to TRBJ2-5; 14 nucleotides agree with TRBD2. The CDR3 totals 17 residues. The ends lost 0 bases at V and 5 bases at J; junction bases unmatched: 6. CDR1 and CDR2 from the germline V gene are SGHNT and YYREEE (reference sequence). CDR3 sequence (DNA): TGTGCCAGCAGCTTGGCGACTAGCGGGGGGGCCCGGGAGACCCAGTACTTC. This codes for CASSLATSGGARETQYF.

This rearrangement joins TRBV7-9 to TRBJ2-3; 7 bases match TRBD1. This CDR3 has 11 amino acids. CDR1 and CDR2 from the germline V gene are SEHNR and FQNEAQ (reference sequence). The CDR3 DNA sequence: TGTGCAGCAGGGGGTACAGATACGCAGTATTTT. Translation gives CAAGGTDTQYF.

This chain connects TRBV20-1 to TRBJ1-3; D is ambiguous. The length of the CDR3 is 11 residues. Germline V CDR1 and CDR2: DFQATT, SNEGSKA (reference sequence). V lost 4 bases to trimming and J lost 8 bases, with 9 bases between them. CDR3 coding DNA: TGCAGTGCTAAATCTAGCGACACCATATATTTT. Protein sequence: CSAKSSDTIYF.

The V gene is TRBV24-1, the J gene TRBJ1-5; no definite D call. CDR3 length: 13 residues. Germline V CDR1 and CDR2: KGHDR, SFDVKD. The V end was cut by 9 bases, the J end by 6 bases, with 14 bases between. The CDR3 bases are TGTGCCACCCCCCATGGGGTGGGTCAGCCCCAGCATTTT. Translating it yields CATPHGVGQPQHF.

V and J are TRBV18 and TRBJ1-5; possibly TRBD1 for D (6 bases). The germline CDR1 and CDR2 sequences are KGHSH and LQKENI. This CDR3 is 15 amino acids long. Trimming pared 5 bases from V and 0 bases from J, leaving 11 bases between. CDR3 DNA sequence: TGTGCCAGCTCAACTGACAGGCATAGCAATCAGCCCCAGCATTTT. It encodes CASSTDRHSNQPQHF.

This chain connects TRBV28 to TRBJ2-7, with TRBD2 matching 7 bases. Germline loops: CDR1 MDHEN, CDR2 SYDVKM. V lost 6 bases, J lost 0 bases, and 11 bases stayed unmatched. This CDR3 contains 16 residues. Here the CDR3 reads CASSPPGTKSSYEQYF. Written as DNA, the CDR3 is TGTGCCAGCAGCCCCCCCGGGACTAAAAGCTCCTACGAGCAGTACTTC.

The gene calls are TRBV18 and TRBJ1-2; D gene unclear. V lost 4 bases to trimming and J lost 6 bases, with 9 bases between them. Germline V gene sequence: CDR1 KGHSH, CDR2 LQKENI. This CDR3 is built from 12 residues. Here the CDR3 DNA reads TGTGCCAGCTCACGGCCCCAGGATGGCTACACCTTC. Its protein is CASSRPQDGYTF.

CDR3 region: CATSDFLSGPQETQYF. CDR3 nucleotides: TGTGCCACCAGTGATTTCCTCTCTGGCCCCCAAGAGACCCAGTACTTC. This chain links TRBV24-1 with TRBJ2-5; D is unresolved. V shed 1 base and J shed 1 base, with 12 bases lying between them. The CDR3 has 16 residues. Germline loops: CDR1 KGHDR, CDR2 SFDVKD.

The chain combines TRBV25-1 with TRBJ2-1, with 13 bases identical to TRBD2. The CDR3 spans 18 residues. The V segment lost 4 bases and the J segment 1 base; nucleotides outside the gene matches: 7. Per the germline V gene, CDR1 is MGHDK and CDR2 is SYGVNS. The CDR3 protein is CASSAGTSGASSYNEQFF. The CDR3 DNA reads as TGTGCCAGCAGTGCGGGGACTAGCGGGGCCTCATCCTACAATGAGCAGTTCTTC.

The chain uses TRBV30 and TRBJ2-3; tentatively, D is TRBD1 or TRBD2 (5 bases each). V was clipped by 3 bases and J by 9 bases, with 16 bases between them. Germline V gives CDR1 GTSNPN, CDR2 SVGIG (reference sequence). This CDR3 is 13 amino acids long. The CDR3 loop reads CAWSSNQGETQYF. The CDR3, as DNA: TGTGCCTGGAGCTCTAATCAGGGAGAGACGCAGTATTTT.

V gene TRBV19 combines with J gene TRBJ2-3, with 7 bases that match TRBD2. Germline V gene data show CDR1 as LNHDA and CDR2 as SQIVND (reference sequence). After removal of 5 bases from V and 6 bases from J, the junction contained 14 bases not matched to a gene. This CDR3 is built from 16 residues. The CDR3 sequence: CASSSREGLTFDTQYF. The CDR3 DNA follows: TGTGCCAGTAGTTCCAGGGAGGGTCTGACATTCGATACGCAGTATTTT.

J is TRBJ1-2 and V is TRBV7-9; D may be TRBD1 (6 bases). The CDR3 spans 14 residues. The germline V and J ends were trimmed by 6 bases and 4 bases, with 15 bases remaining between them. Germline CDR1 and CDR2: SEHNR and FQNEAQ (reference sequence). As DNA, the CDR3 is TGTGCCAGCAGTTCACCGCGGGACACCTATGGCTACACCTTC. Residues: CASSSPRDTYGYTF.

The chain recombines TRBV9 with TRBJ2-3, with 11 nucleotides matching TRBD2. The germline CDR1 and CDR2 sequences are SGDLS and YYNGEE. J gave up 7 bases and V 4 bases, and 8 bases lay outside the gene matches. This CDR3 has 15 residues. This chain's CDR3 is CASSPLAGGQYTQYF. The CDR3 DNA is TGTGCCAGCAGCCCTCTAGCGGGGGGCCAGTATACGCAGTATTTT.

The chain recombines TRBV10-2 with TRBJ2-7, with TRBD2 matching 12 bases. V trimming: 3 bases; J trimming: 3 bases; junction bases outside the gene matches: 18. CDR1 and CDR2 from the germline V gene are WSHSY and SAAADI. The CDR3 runs 20 residues. DNA of the CDR3: TGCGCCAGCAGTGAACCTGCAGAGAGACTAGCGGGGGCCGGATTCTACGAGCAGTACTTC. Translated: CASSEPAERLAGAGFYEQYF.

The rearrangement uses TRBV6-6 and TRBJ1-1; D gene ambiguous. The germline V gene encodes CDR1 MNHNY and CDR2 SVGAGI (reference sequence). This CDR3 is 11 amino acids long. V lost 10 bases to trimming and J lost 3 bases, with 9 bases between them. The CDR3: CAIGRDTEAFF. The CDR3 nucleotides are TGTGCCATAGGAAGGGACACTGAAGCTTTCTTT.

The chain combines TRBV12-3 or TRBV12-4 with TRBJ2-1, with a possible D match to TRBD2 (6 bases). The CDR3 covers 13 residues. V was clipped by 4 bases and J by 5 bases, with 9 bases between them. The CDR3 sequence is CASSSGVDNEQFF. The CDR3, as DNA: TGTGCCAGCAGTTCGGGGGTAGACAATGAGCAGTTCTTC.